The 3 T cell receptor beta chains in this list originate from one sample, sequenced in a study of cytomegalovirus exposure and HLA in healthy donors. PCR employed 60 Vbeta and 13 Jbeta primers. The method was immunoSEQ multiplex PCR; TCRdb's version includes in-frame clones alone and lacks a portion of them. The repertoire includes about 140,000 clones, around three quarters of them detected once, and 2% to 3% sits in the top ten. The sample was PBMCs. All receptors come from a woman aged 18-29 years in good health and CMV-seropositive.

The V gene is TRBV6-1, the J gene TRBJ2-7, with TRBD1 matching over 9 bases. The CDR3 runs to 17 residues. From germline, CDR1 is MNHNS and CDR2 SASEGT. Unmatched junction bases numbered 12, after V lost 4 bases and J lost 2 bases. This chain's CDR3 is CASSVLGGQGRTYEQYF. CDR3 bases: TGTGCCAGCAGTGTCCTGGGGGGACAGGGAAGAACCTACGAGCAGTACTTC.

V usage is TRBV5-1 and J usage is TRBJ1-1, with D hard to call. The CDR3 has 14 amino acids. The germline gives CDR1 SGHRS, CDR2 YFSETQ. V was pared by 4 bases and J by 0 bases, with 10 bases between. CDR3 residues: CASSLDGVNTEAFF. The CDR3 coding sequence is TGCGCCAGCAGCCTGGACGGGGTGAACACTGAAGCTTTCTTT.

The DNA for the CDR3 is TGTGCCTCAGAAGCTAGGACAGGGGTGTCGGAAGCTTTCTTT. Residues: CASEARTGVSEAFF. The genes are TRBV2 and TRBJ1-1, with 9 nucleotides matching TRBD1. The CDR3 has 14 residues. V lost 11 bases, J lost 8 bases, and 15 bases stayed unmatched. Germline V gene data show CDR1 as SNHLY and CDR2 as FYNNEI. Filled out from reference TRBV2 and TRBJ1-1, the complete variable domain reads EPEVTQTPSHQVTQMGQEVILRCVPISNHLYFYWYRQILGQKVEFLVSFYNNEISEKSEIFDDQFSVERPDGSNFTLKIRSTKLEDSAMYFCASEARTGVSEAFFGQGTRLTVV.